This T cell receptor (beta chain) was recorded in a study of cytomegalovirus exposure and HLA in healthy donors. Whole-study results and caveats: In a later analysis, V- and J-gene trimming of beta chains associated with a DCLRE1C missense variant, replicated independently.

With 7 bases removed from V and 7 bases from J, the gap between germline ends came to 14 bases. The CDR3 is made up of 13 amino acids. Germline assignment: CDR1 ENHRY and CDR2 SYGVKD. PCR employed 60 Vbeta and 13 Jbeta primers. The table came from immunoSEQ multiplex PCR; TCRdb's copy has only in-frame clones and leaves some out. Here the sample spans approximately 74,000 clones, over 55% being singletons. A word on this clone: Its antigen is unidentified.

The clonotype originates from a man younger than 40 in good health and CMV-seropositive. This chain uses TRBV10-3 with TRBJ2-1, with D possibly TRBD1 on 6 matching bases. The source material was PBMCs. The chain's CDR3 is CAINLNRANEQFF. The CDR3 bases are TGTGCCATCAATCTGAACAGGGCTAATGAGCAGTTCTTC.